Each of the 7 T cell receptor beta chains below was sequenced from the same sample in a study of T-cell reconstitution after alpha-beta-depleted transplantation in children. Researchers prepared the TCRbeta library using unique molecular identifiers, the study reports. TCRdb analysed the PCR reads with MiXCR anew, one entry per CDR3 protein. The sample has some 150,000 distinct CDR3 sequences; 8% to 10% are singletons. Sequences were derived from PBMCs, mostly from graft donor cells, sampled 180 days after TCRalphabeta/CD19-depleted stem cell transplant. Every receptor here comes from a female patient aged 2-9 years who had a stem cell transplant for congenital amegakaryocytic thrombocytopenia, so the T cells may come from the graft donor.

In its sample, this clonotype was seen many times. The CDR3 nucleotides are TGCGCCAGCAGCCAAGACAGGGGGCATGAAAAACTGTTTTTT. Translating gives CASSQDRGHEKLFF. This chain links TRBV4-3 with TRBJ1-4; 8 bases are a match to TRBD1. J was trimmed by 6 bases and V by 0 bases; bases with no gene match: 0. Germline values: CDR1 LGHNA, CDR2 YSLEER. This CDR3 has 14 amino acids.

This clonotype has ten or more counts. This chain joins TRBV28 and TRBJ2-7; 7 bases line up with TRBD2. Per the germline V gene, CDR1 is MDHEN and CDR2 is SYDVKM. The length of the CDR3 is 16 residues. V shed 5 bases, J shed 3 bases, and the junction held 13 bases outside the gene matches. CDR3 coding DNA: TGTGCCAGCAGTGTTCCCCCTAGCGGACCAGTCTACGAGCAGTACTTC. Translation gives CASSVPPSGPVYEQYF.

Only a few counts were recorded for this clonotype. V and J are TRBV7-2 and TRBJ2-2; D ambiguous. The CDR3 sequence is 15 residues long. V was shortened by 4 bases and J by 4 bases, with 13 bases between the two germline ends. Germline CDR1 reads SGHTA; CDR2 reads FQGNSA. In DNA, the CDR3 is TGTGCCAGCAGCTCCGACCCTTACTCCACCGGGGAGCTGTTTTTT. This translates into CASSSDPYSTGELFF. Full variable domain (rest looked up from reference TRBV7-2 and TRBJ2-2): GAGVSQSPSNKVTEKGKDVELRCDPISGHTALYWYRQSLGQGLEFLIYFQGNSAPDKSGLPSDRFSAERTGGSVSTLTIQRTQQEDSAVYLCASSSDPYSTGELFFGEGSRLTVL.

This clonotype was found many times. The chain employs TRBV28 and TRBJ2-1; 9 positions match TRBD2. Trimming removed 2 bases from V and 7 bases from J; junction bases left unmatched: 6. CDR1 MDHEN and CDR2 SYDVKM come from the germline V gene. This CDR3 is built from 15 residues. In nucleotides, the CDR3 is TGTGCCAGCAGTTTAATGTTAGCGGGAGCAAATGAGCAGTTCTTC. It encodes CASSLMLAGANEQFF.

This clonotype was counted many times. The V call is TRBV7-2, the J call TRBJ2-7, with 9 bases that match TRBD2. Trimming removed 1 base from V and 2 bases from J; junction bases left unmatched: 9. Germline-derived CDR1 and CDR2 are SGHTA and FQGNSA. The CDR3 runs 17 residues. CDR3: CASSLVGGAGGPYEQYF. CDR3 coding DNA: TGTGCCAGCAGCTTAGTGGGGGGCGCGGGAGGGCCCTACGAGCAGTACTTC.

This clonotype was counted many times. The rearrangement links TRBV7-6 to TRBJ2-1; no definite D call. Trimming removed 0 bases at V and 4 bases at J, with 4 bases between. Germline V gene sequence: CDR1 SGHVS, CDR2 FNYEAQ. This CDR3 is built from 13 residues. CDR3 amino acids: CASSLALYNEQFF. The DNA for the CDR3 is TGTGCCAGCAGCTTAGCACTGTACAATGAGCAGTTCTTC.

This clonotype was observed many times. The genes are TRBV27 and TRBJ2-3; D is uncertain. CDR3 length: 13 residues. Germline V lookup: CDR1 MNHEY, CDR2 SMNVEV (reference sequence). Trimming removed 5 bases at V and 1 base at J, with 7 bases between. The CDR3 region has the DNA TGTGCCAGCAGTAAGAGAGGCACAGATACGCAGTATTTT. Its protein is CASSKRGTDTQYF.